This T cell receptor beta chain was captured in a study of blood T cells in healthy people across ages. Study summary: About one barcoded TCR beta cDNA was captured per two T cells. Findings and limits, study-wide: One million T cells yielded diversity estimates that were considered underestimates.

Trimming at V came to 5 bases and at J to 9 bases, leaving 6 bases not matched to a gene. Germline loops: CDR1 SGHTA, CDR2 FQGTGA. The CDR3 extends over 13 amino acids. As regards this clonotype: Its antigen is unidentified.

Isolation per sample recovered at least 7 million PBMCs. A J-beta primer mix and a sample-barcoded 5' primer were used in a second PCR of roughly 7 to 12 cycles. Through a template-switch adaptor with 12 random nucleotides, each cDNA molecule received a tag. A single record per CDR3 protein comes from TCRdb applying MiXCR to the 5' RACE reads. The table records some 1.6 million distinct CDR3 sequences, about 31% of them present only once. This receptor was obtained from a young woman in good health. The chain couples TRBV7-3 to TRBJ2-1, with 8 bases identical to TRBD2. The specimen sequenced was blood. The CDR3 spells CASSPGGVTEQFF. CDR3 DNA: TGTGCCAGCAGCCCGGGGGGGGTCACTGAGCAGTTCTTC.